Detailed here is one T cell receptor beta chain. This record belongs to a study of blood T cell repertoires in COVID-19. Study-wide background: Some COVID-19 samples were acute and others convalescent; all came from the United States, Italy and Spain. In each case, the material was cDNA or gDNA derived from T cells, B-cell-depleted T cells, or PBMCs.

As originally analysed: Reference gene primers were amplified, and this amplification served to estimate nucleated cell counts. Some clones are missing from TCRdb's copy, which holds only in-frame ones; the method was immunoSEQ multiplex PCR. The D gene and trimming were derived from the DNA, and the V and J assignments and clone size from that table. Of over 200,000 clones in the sample, more than 70% were seen once. CDR3 length: 16 amino acids. V was pared by 3 bases and J by 0 bases, with 18 bases between. Per the germline V gene, CDR1 is DFQATT and CDR2 is SNEGSKA (reference sequence). The sample was peripheral blood. The rearrangement uses TRBV20-1 and TRBJ2-7, with a possible D match to TRBD2 (6 bases). This TCR was sampled from a woman aged 55-70 years with acute or convalescent COVID-19. DNA of the CDR3: TGCAGTGCTAGTGATACTGGGGGGAGGAACTCCTACGAGCAGTACTTC. It encodes CSASDTGGRNSYEQYF.